The clone carrying this T cell receptor (beta chain) was detected once. Data came from immunoSEQ multiplex PCR; TCRdb stores just in-frame clones and leaves some out. The data contain 200,000 to 300,000 clones, 92% of them singletons. The data originate from a study of blood T cell repertoires in COVID-19. Seattle patients were enrolled during active infection and followed longitudinally. In germline, CDR1 is ENHRY, CDR2 SYGVKD. The CDR3 has 14 amino acids. V dropped 4 bases and J dropped 0; count of bases not matched to a gene: 3. The sample taken for sequencing was peripheral blood. V is TRBV10-3 and J is TRBJ2-7; 7 nucleotides line up with TRBD2. The TCR comes from a man aged 30 to 45 with COVID-19, enrolled during active disease. In nucleotides, the CDR3 is TGTGCCATCAGTGCCCGGGGGGACTCCTACGAGCAGTACTTC. This sequence encodes CAISARGDSYEQYF.